The sequence of this TCR beta chain was determined in a study of cytomegalovirus exposure and HLA in healthy donors. Whole-study findings and limits: Earlier analysis found most TCR beta V segments productive about 90% or about 30% of the time.

Concerning this clone: Its antigen remains unidentified.

Primers included in the PCR were 60 Vbeta and 13 Jbeta primers. TCRdb's copy holds only in-frame clones and misses some; the assay was immunoSEQ multiplex PCR. The table has some 110,000 clones, 69% seen once. There are 16 residues in the CDR3. V shed 0 bases and J shed 4 bases, with 13 bases lying between them. The germline V gene has CDR1 KGHSH and CDR2 LQKENI. Input material: PBMCs. The chain has TRBV18 and TRBJ1-5; maybe TRBD1 (5 bases). The origin of this receptor is a man between 25 and 39 years old in good health and CMV-seronegative. CDR3 sequence: CASSPPEGAMNQPQHF. Written as DNA, the CDR3 is TGTGCCAGCTCACCACCGGAAGGGGCCATGAATCAGCCCCAGCATTTT.